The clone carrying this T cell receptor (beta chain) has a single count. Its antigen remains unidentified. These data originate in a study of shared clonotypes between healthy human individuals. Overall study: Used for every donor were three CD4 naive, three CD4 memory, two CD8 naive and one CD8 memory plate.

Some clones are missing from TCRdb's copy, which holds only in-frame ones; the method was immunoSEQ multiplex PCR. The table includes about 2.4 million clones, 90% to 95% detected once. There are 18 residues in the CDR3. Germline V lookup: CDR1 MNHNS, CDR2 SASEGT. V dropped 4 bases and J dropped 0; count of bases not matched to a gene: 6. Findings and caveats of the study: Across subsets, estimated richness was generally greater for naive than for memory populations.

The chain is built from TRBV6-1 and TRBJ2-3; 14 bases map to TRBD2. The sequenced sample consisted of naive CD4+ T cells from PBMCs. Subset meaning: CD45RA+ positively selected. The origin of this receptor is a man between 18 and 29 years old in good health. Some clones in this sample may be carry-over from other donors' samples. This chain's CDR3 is CASSGRLAGGVSTDTQYF. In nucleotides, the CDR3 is TGTGCCAGCAGTGGACGACTAGCGGGAGGGGTGAGCACAGATACGCAGTATTTT.